The clone carrying this T cell receptor (beta chain) was counted ten times or more. The antigen remains undetermined. Trimming left V 5 bases short and J 4 bases short, with 11 bases between. Germline-derived CDR1 and CDR2 are SGHTA and FQGTGA. The CDR3 totals 13 residues. The time point was: persistent/refractory GD, antithyroid drugs over 5 years with positive TRAb. The authors made the TCR library using RNA they extracted from PBMCs. The record originates from a study of regulatory T cells in long-lasting Graves disease. Study overall: Persistence in Graves' disease denoted antithyroid drug use beyond 5 years alongside positive TSH receptor antibodies.

Broader study findings: TCR diversity was lower in persistent Graves' patients (versus newly diagnosed ones). Patients with persistent disease shared 2,741 public clonotypes, outpacing the roughly 950 shared by new patients. Persistent disease preferred TRBV28, TRBJ1-2 and TRBJ2-5; new disease, TRBV20-1 and TRBJ2-1.

The authors built TCR beta libraries using iRepertoire HTBI primers and Arm-PCR of CDR3 regions. TCRdb re-called the multiplex PCR reads with MiXCR, one entry per CDR3 protein. The sample holds about 340,000 distinct CDR3 sequences, 20% seen once. The TCR originated in a female donor with Graves disease. The V and J genes are TRBV7-3 and TRBJ1-1; no clear D gene. This sample comprised peripheral blood mononuclear cells (PBMCs), obtained when the disease was refractory, from a patient treated with antithyroid drugs. In nucleotides, the CDR3 is TGTGCCAGCAGCCGGGATACTAGCACTGAAGCTTTCTTT. Translating gives CASSRDTSTEAFF.